The present TCR beta chain was sequenced within a study of T-cell reconstitution after alpha-beta-depleted transplantation in children. V trimming: 3 bases; J trimming: 1 base; junction bases outside the gene matches: 19. CDR3 length equals 22 residues. This clonotype has only a few counts. Molecular barcoding with unique molecular identifiers was used for the TCRbeta library. TCRdb re-analysed the PCR reads in MiXCR, keeping a single row per CDR3 protein. The sample holds approximately 400,000 distinct CDR3 sequences, approximately 11% seen once. The chain employs TRBV7-1 and TRBJ2-6; 9 bases fit TRBD1. TRBV7-1 is an ORF; its function is uncertain. The receptor's source is a human donor who donated a stem cell graft to a child with acute myeloid leukemia. The input for sequencing was PBMCs from the stem cell graft donor, taken from the stem cell graft. The CDR3 nucleotides read TGTGCCAGCAGCTCCGGGACAGGGCCGAAGGCCGGAGTCGGATCTGGGGCCAACGTCCTGACTTTC. It translates to CASSSGTGPKAGVGSGANVLTF.